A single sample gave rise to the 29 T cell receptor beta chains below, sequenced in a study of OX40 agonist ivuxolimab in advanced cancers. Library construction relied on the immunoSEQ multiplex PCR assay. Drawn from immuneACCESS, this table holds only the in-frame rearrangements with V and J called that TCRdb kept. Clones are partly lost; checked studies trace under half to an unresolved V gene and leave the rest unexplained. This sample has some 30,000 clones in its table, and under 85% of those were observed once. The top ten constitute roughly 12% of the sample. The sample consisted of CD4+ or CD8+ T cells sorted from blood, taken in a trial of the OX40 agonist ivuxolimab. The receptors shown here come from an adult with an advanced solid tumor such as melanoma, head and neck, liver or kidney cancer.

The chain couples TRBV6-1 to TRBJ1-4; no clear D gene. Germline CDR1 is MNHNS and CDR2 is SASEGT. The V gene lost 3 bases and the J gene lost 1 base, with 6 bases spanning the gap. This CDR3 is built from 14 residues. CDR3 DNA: TGTGCCAGCAGTGAGGGAATAACTAATGAAAAACTGTTTTTT. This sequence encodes CASSEGITNEKLFF.

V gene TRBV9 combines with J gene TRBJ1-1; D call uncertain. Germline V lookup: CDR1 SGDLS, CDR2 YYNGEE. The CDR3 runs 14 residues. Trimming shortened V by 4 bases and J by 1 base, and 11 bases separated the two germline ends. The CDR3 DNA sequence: TGTGCCAGCAGCATATCGACTGGGAACACTGAAGCTTTCTTT. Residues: CASSISTGNTEAFF.

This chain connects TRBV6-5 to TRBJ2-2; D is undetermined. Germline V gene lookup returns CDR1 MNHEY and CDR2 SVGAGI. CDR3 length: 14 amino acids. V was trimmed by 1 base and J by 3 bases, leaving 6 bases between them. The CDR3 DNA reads TGTGCCAGCAGTTACTTTACAGACACCGGGGAGCTGTTTTTT. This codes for CASSYFTDTGELFF.

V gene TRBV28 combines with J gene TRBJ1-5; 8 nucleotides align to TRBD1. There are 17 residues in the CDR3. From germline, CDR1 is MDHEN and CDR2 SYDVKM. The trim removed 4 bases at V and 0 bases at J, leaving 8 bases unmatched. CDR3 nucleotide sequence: TGTGCCAGCAGTTACGACAGGGGACCTTATAGCAATCAGCCCCAGCATTTT. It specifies CASSYDRGPYSNQPQHF.

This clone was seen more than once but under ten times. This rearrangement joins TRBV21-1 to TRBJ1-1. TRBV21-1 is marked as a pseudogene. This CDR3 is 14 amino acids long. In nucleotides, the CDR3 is TGTGCCAGCACCGGGGGGGACCAGGGCGCTGAAGCTTTCTTT. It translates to CASTGGDQGAEAFF.

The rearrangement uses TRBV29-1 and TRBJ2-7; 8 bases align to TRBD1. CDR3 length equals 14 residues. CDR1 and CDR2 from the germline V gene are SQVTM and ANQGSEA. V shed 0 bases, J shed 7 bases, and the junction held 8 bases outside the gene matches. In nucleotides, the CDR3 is TGCAGCGTTGAAGATCTCTCCAGGGGGCGGGAGCAGTACTTC. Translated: CSVEDLSRGREQYF.

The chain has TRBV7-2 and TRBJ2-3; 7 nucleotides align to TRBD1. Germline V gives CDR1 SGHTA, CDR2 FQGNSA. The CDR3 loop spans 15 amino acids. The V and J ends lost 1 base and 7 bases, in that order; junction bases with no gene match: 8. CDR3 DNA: TGTGCCAGCAGCTTAGGAGGGGGCTCCCGGAATACGCAGTATTTT. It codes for CASSLGGGSRNTQYF.

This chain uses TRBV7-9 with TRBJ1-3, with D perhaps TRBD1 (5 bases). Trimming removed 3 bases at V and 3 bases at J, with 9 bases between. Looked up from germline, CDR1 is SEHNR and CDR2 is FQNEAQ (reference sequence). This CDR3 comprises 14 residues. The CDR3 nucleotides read TGTGCCAGCAGCTTCCCAGGGCGTGGAAACACCATATATTTT. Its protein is CASSFPGRGNTIYF.

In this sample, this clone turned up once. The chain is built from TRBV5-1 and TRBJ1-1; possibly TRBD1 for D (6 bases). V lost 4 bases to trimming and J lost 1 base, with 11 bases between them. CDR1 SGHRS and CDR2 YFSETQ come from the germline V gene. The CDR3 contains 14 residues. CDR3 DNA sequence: TGCGCCAGCAGCACGGGACACGCGAACACTGAAGCTTTCTTT. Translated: CASSTGHANTEAFF.

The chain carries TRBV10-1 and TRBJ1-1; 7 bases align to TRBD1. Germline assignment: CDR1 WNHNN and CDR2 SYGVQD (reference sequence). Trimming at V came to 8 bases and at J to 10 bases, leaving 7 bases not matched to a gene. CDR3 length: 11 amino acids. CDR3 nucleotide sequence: TGCGCCAGCTACGGGGCAGGGGGAGCTTTCTTT. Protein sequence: CASYGAGGAFF.

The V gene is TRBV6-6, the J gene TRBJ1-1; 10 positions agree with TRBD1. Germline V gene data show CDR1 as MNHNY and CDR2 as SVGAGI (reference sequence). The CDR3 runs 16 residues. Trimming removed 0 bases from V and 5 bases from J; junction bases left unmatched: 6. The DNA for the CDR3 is TGTGCCAGCAGTTACTCGAAAAGACAGGGGGCGACTGAAGCTTTCTTT. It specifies CASSYSKRQGATEAFF.

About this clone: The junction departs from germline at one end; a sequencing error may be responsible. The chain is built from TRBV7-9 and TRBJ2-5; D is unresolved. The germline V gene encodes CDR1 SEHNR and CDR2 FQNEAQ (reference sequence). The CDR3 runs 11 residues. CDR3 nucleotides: TGTGCCAGCAGCTTAGGCAGCAGGCAGGACTTC. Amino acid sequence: CASSLGSRQDF.

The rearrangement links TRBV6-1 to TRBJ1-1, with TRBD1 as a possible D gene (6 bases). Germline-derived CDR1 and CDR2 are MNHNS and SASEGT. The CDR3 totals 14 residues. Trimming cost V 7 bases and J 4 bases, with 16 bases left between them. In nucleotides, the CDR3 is TGTGCCAGCACTTTTGGGGTAGGGGGCACTGAAGCTTTCTTT. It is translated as CASTFGVGGTEAFF.

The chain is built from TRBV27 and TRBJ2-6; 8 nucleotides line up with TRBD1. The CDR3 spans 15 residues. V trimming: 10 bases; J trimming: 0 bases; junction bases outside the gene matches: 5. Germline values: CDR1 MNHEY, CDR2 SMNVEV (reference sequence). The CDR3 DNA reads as TGTGCCACCAGACAGGGGACCTCTGGGGCCAACGTCCTGACTTTC. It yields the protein CATRQGTSGANVLTF.

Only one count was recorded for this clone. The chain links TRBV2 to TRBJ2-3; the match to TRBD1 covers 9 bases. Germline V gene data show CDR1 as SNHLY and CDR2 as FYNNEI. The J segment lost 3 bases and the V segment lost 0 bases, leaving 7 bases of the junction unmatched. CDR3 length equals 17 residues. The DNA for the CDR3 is TGTGCCAGCAGTGAAGCCCCAGACAGGGGGGAGACAGATACGCAGTATTTT. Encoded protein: CASSEAPDRGETDTQYF.

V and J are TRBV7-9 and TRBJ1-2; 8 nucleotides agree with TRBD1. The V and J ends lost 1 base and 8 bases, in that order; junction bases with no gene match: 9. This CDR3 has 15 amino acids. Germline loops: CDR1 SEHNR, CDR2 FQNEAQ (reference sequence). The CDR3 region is CASSLGTGPPRGYTF. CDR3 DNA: TGTGCCAGCAGCTTAGGGACAGGGCCACCTAGGGGCTACACCTTC. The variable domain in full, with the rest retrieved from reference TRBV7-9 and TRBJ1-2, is DTGVSQNPRHKITKRGQNVTFRCDPISEHNRLYWYRQTLGQGPEFLTYFQNEAQLEKSRLLSDRFSAERPKGSFSTLEIQRTEQGDSAMYLCASSLGTGPPRGYTFGSGTRLTVV.

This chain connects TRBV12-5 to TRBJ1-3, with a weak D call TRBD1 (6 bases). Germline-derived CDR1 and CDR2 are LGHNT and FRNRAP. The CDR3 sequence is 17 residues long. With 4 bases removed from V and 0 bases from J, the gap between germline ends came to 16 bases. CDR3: CASGWDLGGGSGNTIYF. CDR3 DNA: TGTGCTAGTGGTTGGGATTTGGGGGGCGGCTCTGGAAACACCATATATTTT. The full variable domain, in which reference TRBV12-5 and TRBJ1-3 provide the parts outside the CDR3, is DARVTQTPRHKVTEMGQEVTMRCQPILGHNTVFWYRQTMMQGLELLAYFRNRAPLDDSGMPKDRFSAEMPDATLATLKIQPSEPRDSAVYFCASGWDLGGGSGNTIYFGEGSWLTVV.

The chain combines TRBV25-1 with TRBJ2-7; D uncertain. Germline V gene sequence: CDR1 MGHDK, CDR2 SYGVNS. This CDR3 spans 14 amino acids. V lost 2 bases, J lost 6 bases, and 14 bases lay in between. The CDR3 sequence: CASSEQTNSLEQYF. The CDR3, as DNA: TGTGCCAGCAGTGAACAAACAAACAGCCTCGAGCAGTACTTC.

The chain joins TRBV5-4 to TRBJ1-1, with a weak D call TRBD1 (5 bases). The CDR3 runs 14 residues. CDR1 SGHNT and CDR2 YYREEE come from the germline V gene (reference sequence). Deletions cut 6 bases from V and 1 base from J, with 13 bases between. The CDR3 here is CASTKGDWNTEAFF. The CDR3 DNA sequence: TGTGCCAGCACCAAAGGGGATTGGAACACTGAAGCTTTCTTT.

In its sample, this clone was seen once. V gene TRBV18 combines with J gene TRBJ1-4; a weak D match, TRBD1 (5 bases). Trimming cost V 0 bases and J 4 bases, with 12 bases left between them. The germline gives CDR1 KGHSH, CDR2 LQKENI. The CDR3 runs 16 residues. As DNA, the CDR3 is TGTGCCAGCTCACCACCGGGCGGGGGAAGTAATGAAAAACTGTTTTTT. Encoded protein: CASSPPGGGSNEKLFF.

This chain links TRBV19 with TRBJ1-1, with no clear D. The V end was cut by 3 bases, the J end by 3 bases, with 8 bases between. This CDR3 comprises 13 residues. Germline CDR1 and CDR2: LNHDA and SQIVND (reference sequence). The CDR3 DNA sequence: TGTGCCAGTAGTATGGGGTCGGACACTGAAGCTTTCTTT. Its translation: CASSMGSDTEAFF.

The CDR3 sequence is CASSPSGTGRPGANVLTF. DNA for the CDR3: TGTGCCAGCAGCCCATCCGGGACAGGGCGCCCTGGGGCCAACGTCCTGACTTTC. The V gene is TRBV28, the J gene TRBJ2-6, with 9 bases matching TRBD1. V trimming: 6 bases; J trimming: 2 bases; junction bases outside the gene matches: 11. The V gene's germline CDR1 is MDHEN and CDR2 SYDVKM. The CDR3 is 18 residues long.

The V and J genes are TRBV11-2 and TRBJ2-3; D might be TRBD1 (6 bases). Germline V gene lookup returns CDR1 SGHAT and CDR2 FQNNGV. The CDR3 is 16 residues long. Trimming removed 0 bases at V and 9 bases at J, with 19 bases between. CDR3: CASSLEPGTTAGTQYF. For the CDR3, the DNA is TGTGCCAGCAGCTTAGAACCCGGGACAACGGCAGGAACGCAGTATTTT.

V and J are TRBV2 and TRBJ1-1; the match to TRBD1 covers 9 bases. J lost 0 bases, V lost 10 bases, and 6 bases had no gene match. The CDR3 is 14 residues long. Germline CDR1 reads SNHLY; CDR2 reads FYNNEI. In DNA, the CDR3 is TGTGCCACATGGACAGGGGATATGAACACTGAAGCTTTCTTT. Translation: CATWTGDMNTEAFF.

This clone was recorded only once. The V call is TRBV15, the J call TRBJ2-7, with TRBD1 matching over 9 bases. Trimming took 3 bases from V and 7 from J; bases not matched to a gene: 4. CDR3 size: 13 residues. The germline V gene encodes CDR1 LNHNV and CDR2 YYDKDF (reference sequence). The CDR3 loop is CATSRDRGREQYV. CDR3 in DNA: TGTGCCACCAGCAGGGACAGGGGTCGGGAGCAGTACGTC.

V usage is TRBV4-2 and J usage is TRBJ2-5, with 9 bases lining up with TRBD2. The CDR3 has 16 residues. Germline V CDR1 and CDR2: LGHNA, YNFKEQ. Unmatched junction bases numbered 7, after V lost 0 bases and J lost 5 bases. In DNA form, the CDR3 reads TGTGCCAGCAGCCAAGAAGGCGGGGGGGCCCGGGAGACCCAGTACTTC. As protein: CASSQEGGGARETQYF.

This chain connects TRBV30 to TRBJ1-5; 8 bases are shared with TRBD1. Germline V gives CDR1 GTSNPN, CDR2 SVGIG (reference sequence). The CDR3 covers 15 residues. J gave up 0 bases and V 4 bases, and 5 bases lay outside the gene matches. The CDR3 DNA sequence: TGTGCCTGGAAAACAGGGGGGAGTAGCAATCAGCCCCAGCATTTT. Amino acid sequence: CAWKTGGSSNQPQHF.

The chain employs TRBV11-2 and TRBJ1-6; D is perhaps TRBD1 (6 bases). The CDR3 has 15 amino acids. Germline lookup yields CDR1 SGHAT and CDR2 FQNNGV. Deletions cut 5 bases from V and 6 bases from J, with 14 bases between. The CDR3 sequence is CASSSHRAINSPLHF. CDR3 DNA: TGTGCCAGCAGCAGCCACAGGGCCATTAATTCACCCCTCCACTTT. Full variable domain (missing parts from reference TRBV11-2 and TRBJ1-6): EAGVAQSPRYKIIEKRQSVAFWCNPISGHATLYWYQQILGQGPKLLIQFQNNGVVDDSQLPKDRFSAERLKGVDSTLKIQPAKLEDSAVYLCASSSHRAINSPLHFGNGTRLTVT.

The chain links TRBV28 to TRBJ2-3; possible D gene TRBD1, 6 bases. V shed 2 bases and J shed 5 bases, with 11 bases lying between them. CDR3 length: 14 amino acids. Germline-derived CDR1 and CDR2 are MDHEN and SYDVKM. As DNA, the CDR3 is TGTGCCAGCAGTTTACAGGGGTGGGGAGATACGCAGTATTTT. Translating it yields CASSLQGWGDTQYF.